These T cell receptor beta chains were read from a single sample in a study of control samples from healthy donors and cancer patients. Generated by immunoSEQ multiplex PCR, the TCRdb table keeps only in-frame clones and is missing some. The table shows 93,000 or so clones, with approximately 90% occurring only once. The sequencing sample was made of PBMCs. The receptors derive from a man aged 55 to 70 with lung cancer. Each CDR3 is given with its conserved first and last residue. The order of the fields is J gene, clone size, V gene, D gene, CDR3 DNA, CDR3 protein. The D gene is left open where the match is weak. Where a row states a size, it is once, few, many or the class of an expanded clone; other rows omit it.

TRBJ1-4 | . | TRBV6-1 | . | TGTGCCAGCAGTGAATGGGACTCTGTAAAACTGTTTTTT | CASSEWDSVKLFF
TRBJ2-5 | . | TRBV10-2 | TRBD1 | TGCGCCAGCAGTGGGCAGGGGACAGAAACCCAGTACTTC | CASSGQGTETQYF
TRBJ1-2 | . | TRBV6-5 | TRBD1 | TGTGCCAGCAGGGTTACAGGGGGCGCGAACTATGGCTACACCTTC | CASRVTGGANYGYTF
TRBJ1-5 | . | TRBV2 | . | TGTGCCAGCAGTGCCGGGTCTCCCGGGCCCCAGCATTTT | CASSAGSPGPQHF
TRBJ1-6 | once | TRBV30 | . | TGTGCCTGGAGCTCCCCGGGACGCAGAAATTCACCCCTCCACTTT | CAWSSPGRRNSPLHF
TRBJ1-5 | . | TRBV16 | . | TGTGCCAGCAGTTCTACTTCCCTCCTTGGGCAGGGCTATCAGCCCCAGCATTTT | CASSSTSLLGQGYQPQHF
TRBJ1-4 | once | TRBV18 | . | TGTGCCAGCTCACCACGGGCGGCCACTAATGAAAAACTGTTTTTT | CASSPRAATNEKLFF
TRBJ2-1 | . | TRBV27 | TRBD2 | TGTGCCAGCAGTCCAGTAAACCTAGCGGGGGGCACGAGGCTGTTCTTC | CASSPVNLAGGTRLFF
TRBJ2-6 | . | TRBV5-4 | . | TGTGCCAGCAGCGGACCGAACTCTGGGGCCAACGTCCTGACTTTC | CASSGPNSGANVLTF
TRBJ1-4 | . | TRBV6-2/TRBV6-3 | . | TGTGCCAGCAGTAACGCCGGGCCCACAACTAATGAAAAACTGTTTTTT | CASSNAGPTTNEKLFF
TRBJ2-1 | . | TRBV6-5 | . | TGTGCCAGCAGTTACGGGCCAATCTCCTACAATGAGCAGTTCTTC | CASSYGPISYNEQFF
TRBJ1-5 | few | TRBV5-1 | . | TGCGCCAGCAGCTTGGATTCAAGAGATCAGCCCCAGCATTTT | CASSLDSRDQPQHF
TRBJ2-5 | . | TRBV6-5 | . | TGTGCCAGTTCTGCCCTAGAAGAGACCCAGTACTTC | CASSALEETQYF
TRBJ1-2 | . | TRBV5-1 | . | TGCGCCAGCAGCTTGGCCTTAACAGGGTATGGCTACACCTTC | CASSLALTGYGYTF
TRBJ1-2 | . | TRBV7-9 | . | TGTGCCAGCAGCTTACAAGGGGGTGGGTATGGCTACACCTTC | CASSLQGGGYGYTF
TRBJ1-1 | once | TRBV4-1 | . | TGCGCCAGCAGCTCAGGGAGAGGGGCCAGGGACACTGAAGCTTTCTTT | CASSSGRGARDTEAFF
TRBJ1-4 | . | TRBV10-3 | . | TGTGCCACCACGGGACCCGGTAGCGAAAAACTGTTTTTT | CATTGPGSEKLFF
TRBJ2-6 | . | TRBV2 | . | TGTGCCAGCACAGGAAACTCTGGGGCCAACGTCCTGACTTTC | CASTGNSGANVLTF
TRBJ2-1 | . | TRBV7-9 | . | TGTGCCAGCAGCCAGCAGCTTGTCAATGAGCAGTTCTTC | CASSQQLVNEQFF
TRBJ1-1 | . | TRBV7-3 | . | TGTGCCAGCAGCCCACGGGACGGAGGAGACCACACTGAAGCTTTCTTT | CASSPRDGGDHTEAFF
TRBJ1-5 | . | TRBV24-1 | . | TGTGCCACCAGTGATGCAGAGCATAGCAATCAGCCCCAGCATTTT | CATSDAEHSNQPQHF
TRBJ1-1 | . | TRBV5-4 | . | TGTGCCAGCAGCCTGGACTTAACCCGGGGGAACACTGAAGCTTTCTTT | CASSLDLTRGNTEAFF
TRBJ1-5 | . | TRBV4-1 | . | TGCGCCAGCAGCCAAAAACAGGGCCAGCCCCAGCATTTT | CASSQKQGQPQHF
TRBJ1-2 | few | TRBV9 | . | TGTGCCAGCAGCCCGACCGGGGCTTGGAACTATGGCTACACCTTC | CASSPTGAWNYGYTF